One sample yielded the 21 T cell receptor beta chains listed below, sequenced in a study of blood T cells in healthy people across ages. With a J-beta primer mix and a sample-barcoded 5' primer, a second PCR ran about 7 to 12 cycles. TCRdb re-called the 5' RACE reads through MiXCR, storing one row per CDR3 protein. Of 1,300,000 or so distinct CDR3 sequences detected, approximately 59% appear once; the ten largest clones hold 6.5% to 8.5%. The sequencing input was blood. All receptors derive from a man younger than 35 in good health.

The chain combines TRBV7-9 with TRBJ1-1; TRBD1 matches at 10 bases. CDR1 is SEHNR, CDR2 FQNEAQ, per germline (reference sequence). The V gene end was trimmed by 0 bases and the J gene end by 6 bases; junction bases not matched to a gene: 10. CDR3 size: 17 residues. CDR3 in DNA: TGTGCCAGCAGCTTAGCAGGGCCGGGACAGGGGAGGGCTGAAGCTTTCTTT. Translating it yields CASSLAGPGQGRAEAFF.

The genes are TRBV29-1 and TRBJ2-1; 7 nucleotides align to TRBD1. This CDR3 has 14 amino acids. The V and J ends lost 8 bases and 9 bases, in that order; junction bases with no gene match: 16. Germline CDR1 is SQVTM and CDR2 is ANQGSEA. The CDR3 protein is CSTPLGDRASEQFF. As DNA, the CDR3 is TGCAGCACCCCACTGGGCGACAGGGCGAGTGAGCAGTTCTTC.

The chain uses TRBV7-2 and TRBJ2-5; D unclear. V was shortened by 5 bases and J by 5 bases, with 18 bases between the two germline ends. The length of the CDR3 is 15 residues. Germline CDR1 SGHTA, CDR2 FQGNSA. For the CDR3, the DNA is TGTGCCAGCAGCCCAGACGGCCTTGCGGAGGAGACCCAGTACTTC. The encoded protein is CASSPDGLAEETQYF. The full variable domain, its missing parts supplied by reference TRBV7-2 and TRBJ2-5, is GAGVSQSPSNKVTEKGKDVELRCDPISGHTALYWYRQSLGQGLEFLIYFQGNSAPDKSGLPSDRFSAERTGGSVSTLTIQRTQQEDSAVYLCASSPDGLAEETQYFGPGTRLLVL.

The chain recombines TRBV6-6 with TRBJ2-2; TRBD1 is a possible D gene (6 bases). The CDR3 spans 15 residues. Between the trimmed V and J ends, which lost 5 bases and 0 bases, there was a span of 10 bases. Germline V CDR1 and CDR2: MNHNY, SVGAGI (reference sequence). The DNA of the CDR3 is TGTGCCAGCAGTGGGACAAAAACGAACACCGGGGAGCTGTTTTTT. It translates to CASSGTKTNTGELFF.

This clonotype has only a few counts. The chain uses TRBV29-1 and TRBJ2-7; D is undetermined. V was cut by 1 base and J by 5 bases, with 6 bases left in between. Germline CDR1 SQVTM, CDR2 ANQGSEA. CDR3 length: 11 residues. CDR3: CSVEGDHEQYF. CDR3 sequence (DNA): TGCAGCGTTGAAGGGGATCACGAGCAGTACTTC.

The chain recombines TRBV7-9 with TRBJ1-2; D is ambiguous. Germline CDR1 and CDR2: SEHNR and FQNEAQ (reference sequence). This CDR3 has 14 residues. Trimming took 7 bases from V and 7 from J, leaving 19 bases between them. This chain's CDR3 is CASNPKGNNFGYTF. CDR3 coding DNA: TGTGCCAGCAACCCGAAGGGTAACAATTTTGGCTACACCTTC.

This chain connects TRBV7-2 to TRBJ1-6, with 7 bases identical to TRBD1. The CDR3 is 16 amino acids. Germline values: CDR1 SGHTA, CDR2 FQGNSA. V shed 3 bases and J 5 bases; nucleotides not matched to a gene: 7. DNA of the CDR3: TGTGCCAGCAGCTTCACCGACAGGGCGAATAATTCACCCCTCCACTTT. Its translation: CASSFTDRANNSPLHF.

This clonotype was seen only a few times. The CDR3 loop reads CASSPEGTYEQYF. DNA for the CDR3: TGCGCCAGCAGCCCGGAGGGCACCTACGAGCAGTACTTC. The V and J genes are TRBV4-1 and TRBJ2-7, with D perhaps matching TRBD2 (6 bases). Germline V gives CDR1 MGHRA, CDR2 YSYEKL. The CDR3 length is 13 residues. V was clipped by 4 bases and J by 2 bases, with 9 bases between them.

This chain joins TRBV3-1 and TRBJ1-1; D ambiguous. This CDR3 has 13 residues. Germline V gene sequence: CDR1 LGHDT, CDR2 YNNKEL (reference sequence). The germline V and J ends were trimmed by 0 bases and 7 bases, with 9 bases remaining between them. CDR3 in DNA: TGTGCCAGCAGCCAAGAGTGGGTAAATGAAGCTTTCTTT. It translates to CASSQEWVNEAFF.

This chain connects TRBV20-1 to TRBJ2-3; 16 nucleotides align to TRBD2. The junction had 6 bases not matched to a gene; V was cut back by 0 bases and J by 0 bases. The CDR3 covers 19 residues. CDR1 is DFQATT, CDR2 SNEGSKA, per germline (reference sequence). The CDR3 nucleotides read TGCAGTGCTAGAGATCCCGGGACTAGCGGGAGGGAGAGCACAGATACGCAGTATTTT. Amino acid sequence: CSARDPGTSGRESTDTQYF.

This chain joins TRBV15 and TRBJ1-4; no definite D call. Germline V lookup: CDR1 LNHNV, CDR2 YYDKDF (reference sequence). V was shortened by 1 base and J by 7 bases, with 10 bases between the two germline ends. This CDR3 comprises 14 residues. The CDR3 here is CATSRVGIREKLFF. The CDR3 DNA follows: TGTGCCACCAGCAGAGTCGGGATTCGTGAAAAACTGTTTTTT.

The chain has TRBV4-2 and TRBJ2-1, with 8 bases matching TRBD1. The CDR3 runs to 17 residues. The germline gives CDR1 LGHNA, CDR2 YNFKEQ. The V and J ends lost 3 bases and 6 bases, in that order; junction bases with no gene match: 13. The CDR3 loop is CASSQPRGQGAGNEQFF. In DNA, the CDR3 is TGTGCCAGCAGCCAGCCTCGGGGGCAGGGGGCCGGCAATGAGCAGTTCTTC.

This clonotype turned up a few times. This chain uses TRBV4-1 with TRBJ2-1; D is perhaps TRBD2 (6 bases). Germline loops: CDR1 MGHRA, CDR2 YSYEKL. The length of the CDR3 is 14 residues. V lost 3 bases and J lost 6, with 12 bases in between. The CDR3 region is CASSQTGVPNEQFF. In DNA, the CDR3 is TGCGCCAGCAGCCAGACGGGAGTTCCCAATGAGCAGTTCTTC.

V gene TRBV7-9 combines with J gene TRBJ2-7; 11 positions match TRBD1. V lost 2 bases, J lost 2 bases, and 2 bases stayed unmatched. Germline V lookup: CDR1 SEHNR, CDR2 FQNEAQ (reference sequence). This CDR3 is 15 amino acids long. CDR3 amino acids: CASSLRGQGAYEQYF. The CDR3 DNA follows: TGTGCCAGCAGCTTAAGGGGACAGGGGGCCTACGAGCAGTACTTC. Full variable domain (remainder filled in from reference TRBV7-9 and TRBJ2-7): DTGVSQNPRHKITKRGQNVTFRCDPISEHNRLYWYRQTLGQGPEFLTYFQNEAQLEKSRLLSDRFSAERPKGSFSTLEIQRTEQGDSAMYLCASSLRGQGAYEQYFGPGTRLTVT.

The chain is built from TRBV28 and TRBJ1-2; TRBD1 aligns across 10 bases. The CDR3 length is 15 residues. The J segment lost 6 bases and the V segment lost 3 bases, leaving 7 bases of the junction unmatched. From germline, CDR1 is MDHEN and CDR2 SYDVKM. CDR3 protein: CASSFPADRGNGYTF. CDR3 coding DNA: TGTGCCAGCAGTTTCCCCGCGGACAGGGGGAATGGCTACACCTTC.

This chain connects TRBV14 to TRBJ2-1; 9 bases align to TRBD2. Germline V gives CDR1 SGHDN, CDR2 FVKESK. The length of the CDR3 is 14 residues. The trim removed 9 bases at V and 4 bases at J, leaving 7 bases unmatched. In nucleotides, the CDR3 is TGTGCCAGTTCTAGCGGGGTGTTATACAATGAGCAGTTCTTC. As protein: CASSSGVLYNEQFF.

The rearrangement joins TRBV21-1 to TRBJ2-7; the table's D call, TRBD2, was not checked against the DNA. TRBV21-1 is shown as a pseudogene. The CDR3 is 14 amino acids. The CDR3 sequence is CASSKPLAGAEQYF. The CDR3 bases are TGTGCCAGCAGCAAACCCCTAGCGGGAGCCGAGCAGTACTTC.

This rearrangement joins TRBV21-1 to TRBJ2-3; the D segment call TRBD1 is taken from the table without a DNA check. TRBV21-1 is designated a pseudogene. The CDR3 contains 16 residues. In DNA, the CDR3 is TGTGCCAGCAGCAAAGCGCTGGGGGCGAGACATGTTACGCAGTATTTT. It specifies CASSKALGARHVTQYF.

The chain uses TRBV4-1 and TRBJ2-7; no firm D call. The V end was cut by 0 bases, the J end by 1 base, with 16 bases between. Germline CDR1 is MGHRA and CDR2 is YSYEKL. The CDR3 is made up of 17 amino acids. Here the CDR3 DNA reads TGCGCCAGCAGCCAAGAACCACCGAGGCTAGGTTCCTACGAGCAGTACTTC. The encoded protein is CASSQEPPRLGSYEQYF.

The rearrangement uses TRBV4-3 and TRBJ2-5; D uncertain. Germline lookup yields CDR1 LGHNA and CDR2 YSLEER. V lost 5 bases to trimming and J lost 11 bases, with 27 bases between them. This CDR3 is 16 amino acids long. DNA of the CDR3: TGCGCCAGCAGCTCCTCTTTCCCCTATAATCACAATGAGCAGTACTTC. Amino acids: CASSSSFPYNHNEQYF.

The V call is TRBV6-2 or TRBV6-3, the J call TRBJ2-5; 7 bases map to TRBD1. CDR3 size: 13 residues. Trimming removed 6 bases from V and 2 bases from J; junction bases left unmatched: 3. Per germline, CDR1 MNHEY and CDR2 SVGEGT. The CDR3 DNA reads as TGTGCCAGCAGCACAGGGGTACAAGAGACCCAGTACTTC. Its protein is CASSTGVQETQYF.